This T cell receptor beta chain appears in the sequencing data of a study of cytomegalovirus exposure and HLA in healthy donors. Notes on this clone: Its cognate antigen is unknown.

Study-wide points: Cytomegalovirus-associated TCR beta chains were listed, numbering around 150.

The donors gave bone marrow, and they were healthy. With 60 Vbeta and 13 Jbeta primers, the PCR was carried out. The protocol was immunoSEQ multiplex PCR, while the TCRdb copy is restricted to in-frame clones and leaves out a portion. The profile covers around 86,000 clones, with over 65% appearing a single time and 2.5% to 3.5% taken by the ten largest. The V end was cut by 2 bases, the J end by 0 bases, with 14 bases between. This CDR3 spans 16 amino acids. The germline gives CDR1 MNHEY, CDR2 SMNVEV (reference sequence). The material sequenced was PBMCs. The TCR was taken from a man aged 50 or older in good health and CMV-seropositive. This chain uses TRBV27 with TRBJ2-7, with D perhaps TRBD2 (6 bases). The chain's CDR3 is CASSLTLVSGSYEQYF. The CDR3 coding sequence is TGTGCCAGCAGTTTAACCCTAGTTAGCGGCTCCTACGAGCAGTACTTC.